This T cell receptor beta chain was sequenced for a study of molecular identifiers for immune sequencing clone quantification. This clonotype was recorded many times. The sorting of naive CD8 T cells used the CD8+CD4-CCR7+CD45RA+ phenotype. The CDR3 loop spans 12 amino acids. V lost 3 bases to trimming and J lost 2 bases, with 5 bases between them. Per germline, CDR1 SGHRS and CDR2 YFSETQ. Previously described methods with listed TCR primers produced the bulk TCR libraries. TCRdb reanalysed the PCR reads using MiXCR and keeps one entry per CDR3 protein. Found here are 62,000 or so distinct CDR3 sequences, around 18% of them singletons; the top ten hold over 1.3%.

Specimen: naive CD8+ T cells from blood, with Jurkat cell RNA spiked in. Subset here: FACS-sorted CD8+CD4-CCR7+CD45RA+ naive T cells. This TCR was recovered from a human donor in good health. Some libraries in this study had Jurkat cell RNA spiked in. This sequence joins TRBV5-1 and TRBJ2-5; D not resolved. The CDR3 loop reads CASSWEQETQYF. Here the CDR3 DNA reads TGCGCCAGCAGCTGGGAACAAGAGACCCAGTACTTC.